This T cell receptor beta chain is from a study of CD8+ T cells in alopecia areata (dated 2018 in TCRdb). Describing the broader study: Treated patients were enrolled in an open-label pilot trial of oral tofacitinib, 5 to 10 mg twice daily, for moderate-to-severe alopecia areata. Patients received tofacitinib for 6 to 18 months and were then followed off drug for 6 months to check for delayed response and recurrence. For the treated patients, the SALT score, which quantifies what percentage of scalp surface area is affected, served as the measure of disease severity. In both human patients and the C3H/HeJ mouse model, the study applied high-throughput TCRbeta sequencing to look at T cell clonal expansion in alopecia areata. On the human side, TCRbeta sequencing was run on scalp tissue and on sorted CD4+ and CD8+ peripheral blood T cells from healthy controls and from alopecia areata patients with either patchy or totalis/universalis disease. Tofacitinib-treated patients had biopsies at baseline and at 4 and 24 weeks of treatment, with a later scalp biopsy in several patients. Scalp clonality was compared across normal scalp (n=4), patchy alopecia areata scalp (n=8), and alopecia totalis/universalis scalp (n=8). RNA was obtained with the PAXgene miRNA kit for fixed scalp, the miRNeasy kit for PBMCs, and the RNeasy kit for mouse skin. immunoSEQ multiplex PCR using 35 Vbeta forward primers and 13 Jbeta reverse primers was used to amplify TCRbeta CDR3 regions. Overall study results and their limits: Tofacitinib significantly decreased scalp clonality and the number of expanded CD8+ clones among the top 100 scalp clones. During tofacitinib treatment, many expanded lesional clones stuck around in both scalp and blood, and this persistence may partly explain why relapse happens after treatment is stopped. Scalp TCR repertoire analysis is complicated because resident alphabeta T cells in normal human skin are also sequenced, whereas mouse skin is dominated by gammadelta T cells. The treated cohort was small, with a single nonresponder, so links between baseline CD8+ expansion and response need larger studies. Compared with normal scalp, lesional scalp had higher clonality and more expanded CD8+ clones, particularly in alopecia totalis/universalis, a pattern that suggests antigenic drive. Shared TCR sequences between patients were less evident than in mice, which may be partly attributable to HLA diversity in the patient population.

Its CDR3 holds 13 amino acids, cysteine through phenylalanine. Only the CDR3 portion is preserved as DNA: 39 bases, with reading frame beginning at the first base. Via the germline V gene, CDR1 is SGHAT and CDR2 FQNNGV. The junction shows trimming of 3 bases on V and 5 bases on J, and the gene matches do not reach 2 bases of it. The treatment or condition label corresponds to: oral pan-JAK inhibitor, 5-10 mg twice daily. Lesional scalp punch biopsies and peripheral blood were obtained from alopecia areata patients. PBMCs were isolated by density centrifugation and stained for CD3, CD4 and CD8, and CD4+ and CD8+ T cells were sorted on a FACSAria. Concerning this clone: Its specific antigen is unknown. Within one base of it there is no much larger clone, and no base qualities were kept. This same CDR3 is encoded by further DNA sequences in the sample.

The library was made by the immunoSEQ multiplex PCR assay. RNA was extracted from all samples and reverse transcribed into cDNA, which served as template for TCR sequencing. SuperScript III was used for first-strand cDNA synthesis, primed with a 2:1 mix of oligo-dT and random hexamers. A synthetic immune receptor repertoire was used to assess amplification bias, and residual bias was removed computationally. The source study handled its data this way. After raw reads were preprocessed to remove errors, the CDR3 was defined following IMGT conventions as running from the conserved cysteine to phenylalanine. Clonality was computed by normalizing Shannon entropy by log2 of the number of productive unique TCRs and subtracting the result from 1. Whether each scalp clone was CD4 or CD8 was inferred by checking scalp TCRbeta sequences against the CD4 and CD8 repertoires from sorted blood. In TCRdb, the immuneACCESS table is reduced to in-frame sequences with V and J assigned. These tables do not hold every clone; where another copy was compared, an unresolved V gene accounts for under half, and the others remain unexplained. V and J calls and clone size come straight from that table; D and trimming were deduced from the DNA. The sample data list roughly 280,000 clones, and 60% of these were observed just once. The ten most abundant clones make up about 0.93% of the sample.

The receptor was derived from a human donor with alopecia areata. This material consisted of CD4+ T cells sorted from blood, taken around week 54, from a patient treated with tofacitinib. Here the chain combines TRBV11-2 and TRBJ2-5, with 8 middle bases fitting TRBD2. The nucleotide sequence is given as TGTGCCAGCAGCTTTAGCGGGGTCGAGACCCAGTACTTC. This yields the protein CASSFSGVETQYF.